This T cell receptor (beta chain) was retrieved from a study of OX40 agonist ivuxolimab in advanced cancers. Study-wide context: Among those enrolled, mean age was around 60 years (range about 23 to 90) and about 82% were male. A partial response was reached by three patients: one with hepatocellular carcinoma and two with cutaneous melanoma. General study points: The study found that CD8+ T cells averaged more expanded clones than CD4+.

About this clone: Its antigen is undetermined.

Repertoires were generated with immunoSEQ multiplex PCR, while TCRdb's copy carries only in-frame clones and drops some. This sample has around 67,000 clones, with just over 90% found just once. Collection of blood occurred at baseline, at cycle 4 day 1, and at cycle 7 day 1. The receptor comes from an adult with an advanced solid tumor such as melanoma, head and neck, liver or kidney cancer. The sequences come from CD4+ or CD8+ T cells sorted from blood, collected in a trial of the OX40 agonist ivuxolimab.

CDR3 nucleotides: TGTGCCAGCTCCCGGACACGGGTCACAGATACGCAGTATTTT. It codes for CASSRTRVTDTQYF. The V gene is TRBV18, the J gene TRBJ2-3; a weak D match, TRBD1 (5 bases). Deletions cut 6 bases from V and 2 bases from J, with 12 bases between. CDR1 KGHSH and CDR2 LQKENI come from the germline V gene. There are 14 residues in the CDR3.